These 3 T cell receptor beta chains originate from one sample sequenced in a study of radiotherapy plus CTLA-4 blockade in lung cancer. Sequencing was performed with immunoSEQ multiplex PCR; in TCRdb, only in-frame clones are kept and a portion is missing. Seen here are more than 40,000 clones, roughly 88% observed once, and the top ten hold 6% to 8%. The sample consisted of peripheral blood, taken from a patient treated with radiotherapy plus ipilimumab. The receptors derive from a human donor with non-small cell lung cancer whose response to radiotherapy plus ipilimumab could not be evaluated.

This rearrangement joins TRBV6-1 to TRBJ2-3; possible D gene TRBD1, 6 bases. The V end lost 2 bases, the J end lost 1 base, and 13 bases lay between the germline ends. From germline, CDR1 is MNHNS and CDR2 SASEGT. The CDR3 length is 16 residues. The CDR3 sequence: CASSEWWGRGTDTQYF. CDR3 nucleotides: TGTGCCAGCAGTGAATGGTGGGGGCGCGGCACAGATACGCAGTATTTT.

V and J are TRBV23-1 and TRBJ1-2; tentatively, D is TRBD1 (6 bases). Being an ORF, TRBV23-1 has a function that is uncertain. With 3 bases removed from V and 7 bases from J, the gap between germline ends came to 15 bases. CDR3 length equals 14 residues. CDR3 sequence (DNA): TGCGCCAGCAGTCAGCCTCAGGGGCCGCGTGGCTACACCTTC. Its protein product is CASSQPQGPRGYTF.

The chain's CDR3 is CASSPPPLGTEAFF. CDR3 bases: TGTGCCAGCTCACCACCCCCCCTCGGCACTGAAGCTTTCTTT. The chain links TRBV18 to TRBJ1-1, with no clear D. Germline V gene lookup returns CDR1 KGHSH and CDR2 LQKENI. The CDR3 sequence is 14 residues long. Trimming removed 0 bases from V and 4 bases from J, with 9 bases in between.